The 28 T cell receptor beta chains reported below all come from one sample, sequenced in a study of T-cell reconstitution after alpha-beta-depleted transplantation in children. Findings and caveats of the study: T-cell numbers and diversity one year post-transplant derived largely from freshly generated T cells.

These receptors' targets are unknown. A TCRbeta library incorporating unique molecular identifiers was prepared. TCRdb itself ran the PCR reads through MiXCR, one entry per CDR3 protein. The profile shows about 300,000 distinct CDR3 sequences, roughly 7.8% of them singletons. This specimen was peripheral blood, taken 360 days after TCRalphabeta/CD19-depleted stem cell transplant. Every receptor here comes from a female patient aged 2-10 years who had a stem cell transplant for Fanconi anemia, so the T cells may come from the graft donor.

The V gene is TRBV6-1, the J gene TRBJ1-1; D is unclear. The CDR3 contains 15 residues. Trimming removed 0 bases at V and 3 bases at J, with 11 bases between. Germline V gene lookup returns CDR1 MNHNS and CDR2 SASEGT. CDR3 in amino acids: CASSEASFGDTEAFF. The CDR3 DNA follows: TGTGCCAGCAGTGAAGCGTCGTTCGGTGACACTGAAGCTTTCTTT.

There are many counts of this clonotype. V usage is TRBV29-1 and J usage is TRBJ1-3; 9 positions match TRBD1. CDR1 and CDR2 (germline): SQVTM, ANQGSEA. With 7 bases clipped from V and 3 bases from J, the junction kept 7 bases outside the gene matches. The CDR3 extends over 14 amino acids. The CDR3 sequence is CSATGGEYGNTIYF. The CDR3 DNA reads as TGCAGCGCAACAGGGGGCGAATATGGAAACACCATATATTTT.

This clonotype occurred a few times. The chain joins TRBV20-1 to TRBJ1-1; D gene uncertain. The CDR3 has 14 amino acids. V lost 6 bases and J lost 2, with 16 bases in between. Germline CDR1 is DFQATT and CDR2 is SNEGSKA (reference sequence). CDR3 region: CSAKTGGLNTEAFF. The DNA of the CDR3 is TGCAGTGCCAAGACTGGCGGTCTTAACACTGAAGCTTTCTTT.

This clonotype occurred a few times. The V and J genes are TRBV7-6 and TRBJ1-1; no reliable D call. The CDR3 covers 13 residues. Germline V gene sequence: CDR1 SGHVS, CDR2 FNYEAQ. V lost 2 bases, J lost 4 bases, and 8 bases lay in between. The CDR3: CASSLYYGTEAFF. In DNA, the CDR3 is TGTGCCAGCAGCTTATATTATGGCACTGAAGCTTTCTTT.

This clonotype was counted only a few times. CDR3 protein: CASSYAEGNTIYF. CDR3 in DNA: TGTGCCAGCAGTTACGCGGAGGGAAACACCATATATTTT. V and J are TRBV6-2 or TRBV6-3 and TRBJ1-3, with no clear D. The CDR3 sequence is 13 residues long. V was shortened by 2 bases and J by 4 bases, with 6 bases between the two germline ends. Per the germline V gene, CDR1 is MNHEY and CDR2 is SVGEGT.

This clonotype was seen more than once but under ten times. The chain recombines TRBV15 with TRBJ1-4; D call uncertain. Germline lookup yields CDR1 LNHNV and CDR2 YYDKDF (reference sequence). The CDR3 is made up of 15 amino acids. Trimming left V 1 base short and J 0 bases short, with 6 bases between. CDR3 residues: CATSRGDATNEKLFF. CDR3 DNA sequence: TGTGCCACCAGCAGAGGGGATGCAACTAATGAAAAACTGTTTTTT.

The genes are TRBV5-5 and TRBJ1-2, with D unclear. Trimming cost V 2 bases and J 5 bases, with 13 bases left between them. The CDR3 covers 14 residues. Looked up from germline, CDR1 is SGHKS and CDR2 is YYEKEE (reference sequence). The chain's CDR3 is CASSFSAGLYGYTF. The CDR3 nucleotides are TGTGCCAGCAGCTTTTCGGCCGGACTGTATGGCTACACCTTC.

This clonotype was seen many times. This chain connects TRBV29-1 to TRBJ1-1, with a weak D call TRBD1 (5 bases). Germline V gives CDR1 SQVTM, CDR2 ANQGSEA. The CDR3 totals 13 residues. V was pared by 4 bases and J by 5 bases, with 14 bases between. The CDR3 sequence is CSVANGAWTEAFF. The CDR3 DNA follows: TGCAGCGTTGCCAACGGGGCCTGGACTGAAGCTTTCTTT.

The sample holds many counts of this clonotype. As DNA, the CDR3 is TGTGCCAGCATTTCACCGGAGGATACGCAGTATTTT. It specifies CASISPEDTQYF. The chain uses TRBV28 and TRBJ2-3, with D unclear. The CDR3 contains 12 residues. V lost 7 bases and J lost 6, with 11 bases in between. In germline, CDR1 is MDHEN, CDR2 SYDVKM.

Many counts were recorded for this clonotype. This chain connects TRBV24-1 to TRBJ2-1, with 10 bases lining up with TRBD2. The CDR3 length is 13 residues. Germline trimming cut 12 bases from V and 5 bases from J; bases unmatched to any gene: 6. Per the germline V gene, CDR1 is KGHDR and CDR2 is SFDVKD. Written as DNA, the CDR3 is TGTGCCGCCGGGACTAGCGTCCACAATGAGCAGTTCTTC. Its translation is CAAGTSVHNEQFF.

This clonotype was seen ten or more times. V and J are TRBV20-1 and TRBJ2-3; D uncertain. Deletions cut 3 bases from V and 10 bases from J, with 20 bases between. The CDR3 has 14 amino acids. In germline, CDR1 is DFQATT, CDR2 SNEGSKA (reference sequence). CDR3 in amino acids: CSASGLTASGAQYF. CDR3 nucleotide sequence: TGCAGTGCTAGCGGGCTGACTGCCTCGGGTGCGCAGTATTTT.

The sample holds a few counts of this clonotype. The chain links TRBV28 to TRBJ2-1, with 11 positions matching TRBD2. The CDR3 has 15 residues. V gave up 4 bases and J gave up 9 bases; unmatched junction bases: 8. Germline-derived CDR1 and CDR2 are MDHEN and SYDVKM. Written as DNA, the CDR3 is TGTGCCAGCAGTTCCGGGGTAGCGGGAGGGGGTGAGCAGTTCTTC. It yields the protein CASSSGVAGGGEQFF.

The chain carries TRBV6-5 and TRBJ1-1, with D possibly matching TRBD1 (5 bases). Trimming removed 2 bases from V and 1 base from J, with 8 bases in between. The CDR3 is made up of 14 amino acids. From germline, CDR1 is MNHEY and CDR2 SVGAGI. The CDR3, as DNA: TGTGCCAGCAGTTACCCCGGGGGGAACACTGAAGCTTTCTTT. Protein: CASSYPGGNTEAFF.

This clonotype has more than one count but fewer than ten. The chain employs TRBV7-9 and TRBJ2-7; TRBD1 aligns across 9 bases. V dropped 5 bases and J dropped 5; count of bases not matched to a gene: 10. Germline V gives CDR1 SEHNR, CDR2 FQNEAQ (reference sequence). CDR3 length: 15 amino acids. CDR3 residues: CASSHRDREWNEQYF. Here the CDR3 DNA reads TGTGCCAGCAGCCACCGGGACAGGGAGTGGAACGAGCAGTACTTC.

The table lists this clonotype with many counts. V gene TRBV11-2 combines with J gene TRBJ2-7; tentatively, D is TRBD2 (5 bases). From germline, CDR1 is SGHAT and CDR2 FQNNGV. CDR3 length equals 14 residues. The V and J ends lost 1 base and 2 bases respectively, with 9 bases between them. The CDR3 nucleotides read TGTGCCAGCAGCTTAGGTTCGGGAACCTACGAGCAGTACTTC. It translates to CASSLGSGTYEQYF.

This clonotype was seen at least ten times. This chain uses TRBV7-2 with TRBJ2-1; 13 bases agree with TRBD2. V shed 5 bases and J 7 bases; nucleotides not matched to a gene: 5. The CDR3 runs to 15 residues. Germline-derived CDR1 and CDR2 are SGHTA and FQGNSA. The CDR3 coding sequence is TGTGCCAGCAGCCCGTGGACTAGCGGGGGAAATGAGCAGTTCTTC. Protein sequence: CASSPWTSGGNEQFF. The whole variable domain, remainder taken from reference TRBV7-2 and TRBJ2-1, is GAGVSQSPSNKVTEKGKDVELRCDPISGHTALYWYRQSLGQGLEFLIYFQGNSAPDKSGLPSDRFSAERTGGSVSTLTIQRTQQEDSAVYLCASSPWTSGGNEQFFGPGTRLTVL.

This clonotype was observed at least ten times. The chain recombines TRBV5-6 with TRBJ2-3, with a tentative D call TRBD2 (5 bases). Trimming stripped 1 base from V and 6 bases from J, with 24 bases between. Germline V lookup: CDR1 SGHDT, CDR2 YYEEEE. The CDR3 is made up of 18 amino acids. As DNA, the CDR3 is TGTGCCAGCAGCTTGAGTTCGGTTAGGATCGGACTGCGTGATACGCAGTATTTT. Residues: CASSLSSVRIGLRDTQYF.

This clonotype occurred a few times. This sequence joins TRBV7-2 and TRBJ1-2, with D hard to call. Germline-derived CDR1 and CDR2 are SGHTA and FQGNSA. V was shortened by 0 bases and J by 9 bases, with 5 bases between the two germline ends. This CDR3 has 11 residues. CDR3 in DNA: TGTGCCAGCAGCTTAGCAGGTAGCTACACCTTC. Protein sequence: CASSLAGSYTF.

The rearrangement links TRBV7-9 to TRBJ1-3; tentative D call: TRBD1 (6 bases). Trimming took off 0 bases at V and 6 bases at J, with 15 bases between the two ends. Germline V gives CDR1 SEHNR, CDR2 FQNEAQ (reference sequence). This CDR3 has 16 residues. The CDR3 is CASSLASGGRLNTIYF. Written as DNA, the CDR3 is TGTGCCAGCAGCTTAGCGTCCGGGGGGCGTTTAAACACCATATATTTT.

This clonotype appeared a few times. The V gene is TRBV11-2, the J gene TRBJ2-5; D could derive from TRBD1 or TRBD2 (6 bases each). V was cut by 4 bases and J by 5 bases, with 14 bases left in between. This CDR3 is built from 14 residues. Germline values: CDR1 SGHAT, CDR2 FQNNGV. The CDR3 DNA reads as TGTGCCAGCAGCTCTCTTAGGGGGGAGGAGACCCAGTACTTC. It yields the protein CASSSLRGEETQYF.

Ten or more counts support this clonotype. The chain carries TRBV28 and TRBJ2-7; TRBD2 aligns across 12 bases. Germline V CDR1 and CDR2: MDHEN, SYDVKM. CDR3 length: 14 residues. Trimming at V came to 7 bases and at J to 3 bases, leaving 4 bases not matched to a gene. The DNA of the CDR3 is TGTGCCAGCATGGCACTAGCGGGGGGCTACGAGCAGTACGTC. Translation gives CASMALAGGYEQYV.

This clonotype was counted ten times or more. This chain joins TRBV5-1 and TRBJ1-6, with a tentative D call TRBD1 (5 bases). Germline CDR1 is SGHRS and CDR2 is YFSETQ. The CDR3 extends over 17 amino acids. Deletions cut 0 bases from V and 1 base from J, with 11 bases between. The CDR3 is CASSLDPRGSYNSPLHF. The CDR3, as DNA: TGCGCCAGCAGCTTGGATCCGAGGGGTTCCTATAATTCACCCCTCCACTTT.

This clonotype has ten or more counts. This chain uses TRBV12-3 or TRBV12-4 with TRBJ1-1; 8 bases match TRBD1. With 5 bases clipped from V and 7 bases from J, the junction kept 12 bases outside the gene matches. The CDR3 is made up of 15 amino acids. Here the CDR3 reads CASSTNSDRVDEAFF. CDR3 sequence (DNA): TGTGCCAGCAGTACTAATTCGGACAGGGTCGATGAAGCTTTCTTT.

This clonotype was picked up a small number of times. V gene TRBV7-8 combines with J gene TRBJ1-2; TRBD1 is a possible D gene (5 bases). This CDR3 region has 15 residues. Trimming cost V 2 bases and J 4 bases, with 14 bases left between them. CDR1 SGHVS and CDR2 FQNEAQ come from the germline V gene. The CDR3 DNA sequence: TGTGCCAGCAGCTTAAGAGCGGGGGAACGCTATGGCTACACCTTC. Translation gives CASSLRAGERYGYTF.

This chain links TRBV6-1 with TRBJ1-1; 9 nucleotides line up with TRBD1. Trimming cost V 7 bases and J 4 bases; bases outside gene matches: 4. Germline CDR1 and CDR2: MNHNS and SASEGT. The CDR3 is 13 residues long. CDR3 DNA: TGTGCCAGCACCTTGACAGGGGGCACTGAAGCTTTCTTT. Translation: CASTLTGGTEAFF.

This clonotype has ten or more counts. V is TRBV28 and J is TRBJ1-2; D ambiguous. This CDR3 is built from 16 residues. The V gene lost 5 bases and the J gene lost 8 bases, with 24 bases spanning the gap. Germline CDR1 and CDR2: MDHEN and SYDVKM. The CDR3 spells CASSPPWAASIRGYTF. The CDR3 DNA sequence: TGTGCCAGCAGTCCCCCCTGGGCAGCGAGTATTAGAGGCTACACCTTC.

This clonotype was counted at least ten times. This chain uses TRBV7-9 with TRBJ2-3; TRBD2 might be the D (6 bases). The CDR3 sequence is 13 residues long. The germline gives CDR1 SEHNR, CDR2 FQNEAQ (reference sequence). With 4 bases removed from V and 2 bases from J, the gap between germline ends came to 7 bases. The CDR3 DNA reads as TGTGCCAGCAGCTGGGGACTCACAGATACGCAGTATTTT. This translates into CASSWGLTDTQYF.

For the CDR3, the DNA is TGCGCCAGCAGCCGGATGGGACTAGCGGGAGGGGATGAGCAGTTCTTC. Translating it yields CASSRMGLAGGDEQFF. This sequence joins TRBV5-1 and TRBJ2-1, with TRBD2 matching 16 bases. CDR1 is SGHRS and CDR2 is YFSETQ in the germline V gene. CDR3 size: 16 residues. Unmatched junction bases numbered 6, after V lost 4 bases and J lost 8 bases.